This is a list of T cell receptor beta chains from one sample in a study of circulating and synovial CD4+ cells in juvenile arthritis. The protocol was immunoSEQ multiplex PCR, while the TCRdb copy is restricted to in-frame clones and leaves out a portion. The sample has more than 30,000 clones, 85% to 95% seen once. Specimen: CD4+ T cells from blood. The receptors were sampled from a human donor with juvenile idiopathic arthritis. CDR3s include the opening cysteine and the closing phenylalanine or tryptophan. A D gene is named only where the DNA matches it firmly. Part of the rows lack a size; the others show once, few, many or a class for expanded clones.

j_gene: TRBJ1-1
v_gene: TRBV28
abundance: -
d_gene: TRBD1
CDR3nt: TGTGCCAGCAGCCGGGGACAGGGGAAGGTCGGCGCTGAAGCTTTCTTT
CDR3aa: CASSRGQGKVGAEAFF

j_gene: TRBJ2-7
v_gene: TRBV10-3
abundance: -
d_gene: TRBD1
CDR3nt: TGTGCCATCAGCAGGGGACAGGGAAGCTACGAGCAGTACTTC
CDR3aa: CAISRGQGSYEQYF

j_gene: TRBJ1-2
v_gene: TRBV7-2
abundance: -
d_gene: TRBD1
CDR3nt: TGTGCCAGCAGCTTAGGAAGGGACAGGGATGGCTACACCTTC
CDR3aa: CASSLGRDRDGYTF

j_gene: TRBJ1-2
v_gene: TRBV6-5
abundance: -
d_gene: TRBD1
CDR3nt: TGTGCCAGCAGATTACAGGGGGTCGGAGGCTACACCTTC
CDR3aa: CASRLQGVGGYTF

j_gene: TRBJ2-3
v_gene: TRBV5-1
abundance: -
d_gene: -
CDR3nt: TGCGCCAGCAGCTCCCAGGCGCCGGGGGAGCAGTATTTT
CDR3aa: CASSSQAPGEQYF

j_gene: TRBJ2-7
v_gene: TRBV29-1
abundance: once
d_gene: -
CDR3nt: TGCAGCGGAATCATAAGCCACGAGCAGTACTTC
CDR3aa: CSGIISHEQYF

j_gene: TRBJ2-5
v_gene: TRBV14
abundance: -
d_gene: TRBD1
CDR3nt: TGTGCCAGCAGCCGAAACAGGGGTTTAGAGACCCAGTACTTC
CDR3aa: CASSRNRGLETQYF

j_gene: TRBJ1-2
v_gene: TRBV4-1
abundance: once
d_gene: -
CDR3nt: TGCGCCAGCAGCCAAGAAGGGAGTTCCCGTAGTGGCTACACCTTC
CDR3aa: CASSQEGSSRSGYTF

j_gene: TRBJ2-6
v_gene: TRBV5-1
abundance: -
d_gene: TRBD1
CDR3nt: TGCGCCAGCAGCTCACCCGGGACAGGGGGCTTTGGGGCCAACGTCCTGACTTTC
CDR3aa: CASSSPGTGGFGANVLTF

j_gene: TRBJ2-5
v_gene: TRBV29-1
abundance: -
d_gene: -
CDR3nt: TGCAGCGTTGAAAAAGGGGGAGGGGGAACGACCCAGTACTTC
CDR3aa: CSVEKGGGGTTQYF

j_gene: TRBJ1-6
v_gene: TRBV6-6
abundance: -
d_gene: -
CDR3nt: TGTGCCAGCAGACCCGGCGGGATCTATTCACCCCTCCACTTT
CDR3aa: CASRPGGIYSPLHF

j_gene: TRBJ2-7
v_gene: TRBV5-1
abundance: -
d_gene: -
CDR3nt: TGCGCCAGCAGCTTGGCCATAGGGGTCGGGGAGCAGTACTTC
CDR3aa: CASSLAIGVGEQYF

j_gene: TRBJ1-2
v_gene: TRBV11-2
abundance: -
d_gene: TRBD1
CDR3nt: TGTGCCAGCAGCCCTACAGGGGGCTATGGCTACACCTTC
CDR3aa: CASSPTGGYGYTF

j_gene: TRBJ1-6
v_gene: TRBV7-9
abundance: -
d_gene: -
CDR3nt: TGTGCCAGCAGTATAGCACTCCTGGGTTCACCCCTCCACTTT
CDR3aa: CASSIALLGSPLHF

j_gene: TRBJ2-3
v_gene: TRBV9
abundance: -
d_gene: -
CDR3nt: TGTGCCAGCAGCGTTGGGGGCGTTAGCACAGATACGCAGTATTTT
CDR3aa: CASSVGGVSTDTQYF

j_gene: TRBJ1-3
v_gene: TRBV5-1
abundance: -
d_gene: TRBD1
CDR3nt: TGCGCCAGCAGCAATGGGACAGACTCTGGAAACACCATATATTTT
CDR3aa: CASSNGTDSGNTIYF

j_gene: TRBJ2-1
v_gene: TRBV7-3
abundance: -
d_gene: TRBD1
CDR3nt: TGTGCCAGCAGCCCACACGGGACAGGGTCCAATGAGCAGTTCTTC
CDR3aa: CASSPHGTGSNEQFF

j_gene: TRBJ1-1
v_gene: TRBV6-6
abundance: -
d_gene: -
CDR3nt: TGTGCCAGCAGTTACTACCGAGCGAACACTGAAGCTTTCTTT
CDR3aa: CASSYYRANTEAFF

j_gene: TRBJ1-1
v_gene: TRBV29-1
abundance: -
d_gene: -
CDR3nt: TGCAGCGTCCTTACGGGAGACGCGAACACTGAAGCTTTCTTT
CDR3aa: CSVLTGDANTEAFF

j_gene: TRBJ2-1
v_gene: TRBV6-5
abundance: -
d_gene: TRBD2
CDR3nt: TGTGCCAGCAGTCGTAGCGGGAGCCGACAGTTCTTC
CDR3aa: CASSRSGSRQFF

j_gene: TRBJ2-3
v_gene: TRBV9
abundance: -
d_gene: -
CDR3nt: TGTGCCAGCACCCCGGGGTCGTGGGCTAGCACAGATACGCAGTATTTT
CDR3aa: CASTPGSWASTDTQYF

j_gene: TRBJ2-2
v_gene: TRBV9
abundance: -
d_gene: TRBD2
CDR3nt: TGTGCCACCACGGGGGGGCCGAGCACCGGGGAGCTGTTTTTT
CDR3aa: CATTGGPSTGELFF

j_gene: TRBJ2-7
v_gene: TRBV14
abundance: -
d_gene: -
CDR3nt: TGTGCCAGCAGCGCTCTTAGGGGCTACGAGCAGTACTTC
CDR3aa: CASSALRGYEQYF

j_gene: TRBJ1-4
v_gene: TRBV6-4
abundance: few
d_gene: -
CDR3nt: TGTGCCATTCCGAATTCCGCCGAGGGCGCAACTAATGAAAAACTGTTTTTT
CDR3aa: CAIPNSAEGATNEKLFF

j_gene: TRBJ2-1
v_gene: TRBV9
abundance: -
d_gene: -
CDR3nt: TGTGCCAGCAGCCCCTACCAAGGGGGTAATGAGCAGTTCTTC
CDR3aa: CASSPYQGGNEQFF

j_gene: TRBJ1-3
v_gene: TRBV7-2
abundance: once
d_gene: -
CDR3nt: TGTGCCAGCAGCCCGTGGGGGGGGCAAAGTGGAAACACCATATATTTT
CDR3aa: CASSPWGGQSGNTIYF

j_gene: TRBJ2-7
v_gene: TRBV5-1
abundance: -
d_gene: TRBD1
CDR3nt: TGCGCCAGCAGCTTGGGTACGGACAGGGGGTCCGACGAGCAGTACTTC
CDR3aa: CASSLGTDRGSDEQYF

j_gene: TRBJ2-1
v_gene: TRBV2
abundance: -
d_gene: -
CDR3nt: TGTGCCAGCAGTGTCAACAACCCTTGGAGCTCCTACAATGAGCAGTTCTTC
CDR3aa: CASSVNNPWSSYNEQFF

j_gene: TRBJ2-6
v_gene: TRBV9
abundance: -
d_gene: -
CDR3nt: TGTGCCAGCAGCGTTCAGGTGACCTCTGGGGCCAACGTCCTGACTTTC
CDR3aa: CASSVQVTSGANVLTF

j_gene: TRBJ2-2
v_gene: TRBV5-1
abundance: -
d_gene: -
CDR3nt: TGCGCCAGCAGCTTGGTCCTTCTCGGCGGGACGAACACCGGGGAGCTGTTTTTT
CDR3aa: CASSLVLLGGTNTGELFF

j_gene: TRBJ2-3
v_gene: TRBV2
abundance: -
d_gene: -
CDR3nt: TGTGCCAGCGTAAGACAGGTCTCAACAGATACGCAGTATTTT
CDR3aa: CASVRQVSTDTQYF

j_gene: TRBJ2-7
v_gene: TRBV2
abundance: -
d_gene: TRBD1
CDR3nt: TGTGCCAGCGCGGAAGAGGGACAGGGCTCCTACGAGCAGTACTTC
CDR3aa: CASAEEGQGSYEQYF

j_gene: TRBJ1-5
v_gene: TRBV19
abundance: -
d_gene: -
CDR3nt: TGTGCCAGTAGTATATCAGCAGGGATTAGCAATCAGCCCCAGCATTTT
CDR3aa: CASSISAGISNQPQHF

j_gene: TRBJ2-7
v_gene: TRBV14
abundance: -
d_gene: -
CDR3nt: TGTGCCAGCAGCCTCCTTATACGACAGGAGCAGTACTTC
CDR3aa: CASSLLIRQEQYF

j_gene: TRBJ2-3
v_gene: TRBV7-8
abundance: -
d_gene: -
CDR3nt: TGTGCCAGCAGCTTAGCGAGCCCTGGCGGCCCAGATACGCAGTATTTT
CDR3aa: CASSLASPGGPDTQYF

j_gene: TRBJ2-1
v_gene: TRBV5-5
abundance: -
d_gene: -
CDR3nt: TGTGCCAGCAGCAGGGGTGGCGAGCCGGTCTACAATGAGCAGTTCTTC
CDR3aa: CASSRGGEPVYNEQFF

j_gene: TRBJ2-1
v_gene: TRBV5-4
abundance: -
d_gene: TRBD2
CDR3nt: TGTGCCAGCAGTCGCCGGGCTGGAACTAGCGGGAGTTTTCTCAATGAGCAGTTCTTC
CDR3aa: CASSRRAGTSGSFLNEQFF

j_gene: TRBJ2-3
v_gene: TRBV6-4
abundance: -
d_gene: -
CDR3nt: TGTGCCAGCAGTCTCCGTGGAGGCACAGATACGCAGTATTTT
CDR3aa: CASSLRGGTDTQYF

j_gene: TRBJ2-7
v_gene: TRBV7-2
abundance: -
d_gene: -
CDR3nt: TGTGCCAGCAGCTCCAGGGGAGGAGCGGGAAACTACGAGCAGTACTTC
CDR3aa: CASSSRGGAGNYEQYF

j_gene: TRBJ2-5
v_gene: TRBV5-1
abundance: -
d_gene: -
CDR3nt: TGCGCCAGCAGCACGGACAGACTACAAGAGACCCAGTACTTC
CDR3aa: CASSTDRLQETQYF

j_gene: TRBJ1-5
v_gene: TRBV2
abundance: -
d_gene: TRBD1
CDR3nt: TGTGCCAGCAGTGCTAGCAGGGGGGTCAATCAGCCCCAGCATTTT
CDR3aa: CASSASRGVNQPQHF

j_gene: TRBJ1-2
v_gene: TRBV7-9
abundance: -
d_gene: TRBD1
CDR3nt: TGTGCCAGCAGTACACAGGGGGATGGCTACACCTTC
CDR3aa: CASSTQGDGYTF

j_gene: TRBJ1-2
v_gene: TRBV28
abundance: -
d_gene: TRBD1
CDR3nt: TGTGCCAGCAGGGTAGGGACAGGGGGACACTATGGCTACACCTTC
CDR3aa: CASRVGTGGHYGYTF

j_gene: TRBJ2-7
v_gene: TRBV28
abundance: -
d_gene: -
CDR3nt: TGTGCCAGCAGTTTAAGCGGGCTCGGGTACGAGCAGTACTTC
CDR3aa: CASSLSGLGYEQYF

j_gene: TRBJ2-7
v_gene: TRBV18
abundance: -
d_gene: TRBD1
CDR3nt: TGTGCCAGCTCAAGACAGGGGGGGGACGAGCAGTACTTC
CDR3aa: CASSRQGGDEQYF

j_gene: TRBJ1-2
v_gene: TRBV5-1
abundance: -
d_gene: -
CDR3nt: TGCGCCAGCAGCTTGACAGAGAACTATGGCTACACCTTC
CDR3aa: CASSLTENYGYTF

j_gene: TRBJ2-7
v_gene: TRBV29-1
abundance: -
d_gene: TRBD1
CDR3nt: TGCAGCGCCGAAGGCGGGACAGGGGATCCCGAGCAGTACTTC
CDR3aa: CSAEGGTGDPEQYF

j_gene: TRBJ2-5
v_gene: TRBV9
abundance: -
d_gene: TRBD2
CDR3nt: TGTGCCAGCAGCGTTCGGGAGGGGGTTCTAGGGGGGACCCAGTACTTC
CDR3aa: CASSVREGVLGGTQYF

j_gene: TRBJ1-1
v_gene: TRBV6-1
abundance: -
d_gene: TRBD1
CDR3nt: TGTGCCAGCAGCAAACAGGGGGCTTTCACTGAAGCTTTCTTT
CDR3aa: CASSKQGAFTEAFF